This T cell receptor beta chain was retrieved from a study of T cells in localized non-small cell lung cancer. General study points: Blood T cell density predicted longer survival; adjacent-lung clonality, shorter. T cell clonality was highest in uninvolved adjacent lung, above tumor. Turning up in adjacent lung were a median about 61 of the top 100 tumor clones.

A word on this clone: Its antigen remains unknown.

The protocol was immunoSEQ multiplex PCR, while the TCRdb copy is restricted to in-frame clones and leaves out a portion. The data show about 39,000 clones, about 85% seen once. CDR1 and CDR2 from the germline V gene are MGHRA and YSYEKL. This CDR3 comprises 16 residues. V was pared by 0 bases and J by 7 bases, with 6 bases of the junction left unmatched. The source of this sequence is a woman between 40 and 69 years old with stage II squamous cell lung carcinoma. The rearrangement links TRBV4-1 to TRBJ2-1, with TRBD2 identical over 10 bases. The sequencing used PBMCs, collected before any cancer treatment. CDR3 loop: CASSQDPLAGANEQFF. The CDR3, as DNA: TGCGCCAGCAGCCAAGATCCCCTAGCGGGAGCAAATGAGCAGTTCTTC.